What follows are 30 T cell receptor beta chains derived from one specimen sequenced in a study of blood T cell repertoires in COVID-19. Some clones are missing from TCRdb's copy, which holds only in-frame ones; the method was immunoSEQ multiplex PCR. The table lists roughly 400,000 clones, about 87% of them singletons. The sample taken for sequencing was PBMCs or T cells enriched from blood (not recorded which). Every receptor here comes from a woman between 45 and 60 years old who had recovered from COVID-19.

The chain couples TRBV7-2 to TRBJ2-2; 9 bases fit TRBD2. Germline V gene lookup returns CDR1 SGHTA and CDR2 FQGNSA. This CDR3 spans 16 amino acids. After removal of 5 bases from V and 5 bases from J, the junction contained 9 bases not matched to a gene. CDR3 in amino acids: CASSASGTSRTGELFF. DNA for the CDR3: TGTGCCAGCAGCGCATCCGGGACTAGCCGTACCGGGGAGCTGTTTTTT. The full variable domain, completed using reference TRBV7-2 and TRBJ2-2, is GAGVSQSPSNKVTEKGKDVELRCDPISGHTALYWYRQSLGQGLEFLIYFQGNSAPDKSGLPSDRFSAERTGGSVSTLTIQRTQQEDSAVYLCASSASGTSRTGELFFGEGSRLTVL.

This chain connects TRBV12-1 to TRBJ1-1; the table's TRBD1 call for D was not verified on the DNA. TRBV12-1 is an annotated pseudogene. This CDR3 is 16 amino acids long. The CDR3 loop is CASSFVRTEANTEAFF. CDR3 coding DNA: TGTGCCAGCAGCTTTGTGCGGACAGAGGCGAACACTGAAGCTTTCTTT.

J is TRBJ1-6 and V is TRBV30; possible D gene TRBD1, 6 bases. The V gene lost 5 bases and the J gene lost 9 bases, with 11 bases spanning the gap. The CDR3 is 12 amino acids. Germline lookup yields CDR1 GTSNPN and CDR2 SVGIG (reference sequence). DNA of the CDR3: TGTGCCTGGGGACAGACGGGTTCACCCCTCCACTTT. It encodes CAWGQTGSPLHF.

Notes on this clone: A junction end diverges from the germline sequence, so it may reflect a read error. The chain employs TRBV4-1 and TRBJ1-2; D remains unclear. The V gene's germline CDR1 is MGHRA and CDR2 YSYEKL. The CDR3 is 15 amino acids. CDR3 bases: TGCGCCAGCAGCCAAGTGGTGGACGGGGATCTAGAGACTGCATTC. Residues: CASSQVVDGDLETAF.

The chain recombines TRBV4-1 with TRBJ2-3; possible D gene TRBD1, 8 bases. The CDR3 extends over 17 amino acids. Per germline, CDR1 MGHRA and CDR2 YSYEKL. Trimming stripped 1 base from V and 8 bases from J, with 22 bases between. The CDR3 region has the DNA TGCGCCAGCAGCCAAGGGCGCGGGGGACAGGACCTCGCTACGCAGTATTTT. Its protein product is CASSQGRGGQDLATQYF.

The table lists this clone with a count of one. Germline and junction disagree at one end, which may indicate a read error. The chain joins TRBV7-9 to TRBJ2-1; 9 bases match TRBD1. Germline lookup yields CDR1 SEHNR and CDR2 FQNEAQ (reference sequence). There are 19 residues in the CDR3. Here the CDR3 DNA reads TGTGCCAGCAACTTAGGCTCAGGGGACCGGGACAGGGCTTACAATGAGCAGTTCTTC. Translating it yields CASNLGSGDRDRAYNEQFF.

This chain uses TRBV28 with TRBJ2-4; 9 nucleotides agree with TRBD1. With V trimmed by 5 bases and J by 4 bases, 6 bases remained unmatched. Per the germline V gene, CDR1 is MDHEN and CDR2 is SYDVKM. The CDR3 covers 15 residues. CDR3 DNA sequence: TGTGCCAGCAGTCCGGAGGGGACAGGGAAAAACATTCAGTACTTC. As protein: CASSPEGTGKNIQYF. Using reference TRBV28 and TRBJ2-4 for the parts outside the CDR3, the full variable domain is DVKVTQSSRYLVKRTGEKVFLECVQDMDHENMFWYRQDPGLGLRLIYFSYDVKMKEKGDIPEGYSVSREKKERFSLILESASTNQTSMYLCASSPEGTGKNIQYFGAGTRLSVL.

This chain uses TRBV5-1 with TRBJ1-1; TRBD1 might be the D (6 bases). The CDR3 covers 15 residues. Germline V CDR1 and CDR2: SGHRS, YFSETQ. V lost 6 bases to trimming and J lost 1 base, with 16 bases between them. CDR3 bases: TGCGCCAGCAACAGGGCCGATGCTTGGAACACTGAAGCTTTCTTT. It translates to CASNRADAWNTEAFF.

This clone showed up just once. This rearrangement joins TRBV6-5 to TRBJ1-3; perhaps TRBD1 as D (5 bases). The V end was cut by 4 bases, the J end by 2 bases, with 12 bases between. Germline V CDR1 and CDR2: MNHEY, SVGAGI. The length of the CDR3 is 15 residues. The chain's CDR3 is CASSSTRGPGNTIYF. For the CDR3, the DNA is TGTGCCAGCAGTTCGACTAGGGGACCTGGAAACACCATATATTTT.

The chain joins TRBV7-9 to TRBJ1-4, with TRBD1 matching over 8 bases. Trimming cost V 4 bases and J 2 bases; bases outside gene matches: 9. This CDR3 spans 17 amino acids. Germline V gene data show CDR1 as SEHNR and CDR2 as FQNEAQ (reference sequence). CDR3 sequence: CASSSGGTGYTNEKLFF. The CDR3 DNA sequence: TGTGCCAGCAGCTCGGGTGGGACAGGCTATACTAATGAAAAACTGTTTTTT. Complete variable domain (other parts from reference TRBV7-9 and TRBJ1-4): DTGVSQNPRHKITKRGQNVTFRCDPISEHNRLYWYRQTLGQGPEFLTYFQNEAQLEKSRLLSDRFSAERPKGSFSTLEIQRTEQGDSAMYLCASSSGGTGYTNEKLFFGSGTQLSVL.

The gene calls are TRBV7-3 and TRBJ2-1; tentative D call: TRBD2 (5 bases). Germline CDR1 SGHTA, CDR2 FQGTGA. CDR3 length equals 16 residues. Trimming cost V 5 bases and J 7 bases, with 21 bases left between them. The CDR3 sequence: CASSLPRSGLQNEQFF. The CDR3 nucleotides read TGTGCCAGCAGCCTCCCACGTTCAGGACTCCAGAATGAGCAGTTCTTC.

This chain connects TRBV4-2 to TRBJ2-2; 10 bases are shared with TRBD2. The J segment lost 5 bases and the V segment lost 2 bases, leaving 5 bases of the junction unmatched. Germline V lookup: CDR1 LGHNA, CDR2 YNFKEQ. The CDR3 is made up of 16 amino acids. The CDR3 is CASSQMLAGDTGELFF. Here the CDR3 DNA reads TGTGCCAGCAGCCAAATGCTAGCGGGGGATACCGGGGAGCTGTTTTTT.

This chain joins TRBV2 and TRBJ2-5, with 8 bases aligning to TRBD1. CDR1 and CDR2 from the germline V gene are SNHLY and FYNNEI. The CDR3 consists of 16 residues. Trimming took 0 bases from V and 3 from J; bases not matched to a gene: 6. The CDR3 region has the DNA TGTGCCAGCAGTGAAGCGTTGGACAGGGAAAAAGAGACCCAGTACTTC. Amino acids: CASSEALDREKETQYF.

The DNA for the CDR3 is TGTGCCAGCTCACTCACACAGGGGGCCCGGAACTATGGCTACACCTTC. This encodes CASSLTQGARNYGYTF. The V call is TRBV18, the J call TRBJ1-2; 9 bases line up with TRBD1. Unmatched junction bases numbered 8, after V lost 4 bases and J lost 2 bases. This CDR3 is 16 amino acids long. Per germline, CDR1 KGHSH and CDR2 LQKENI.

The chain recombines TRBV7-9 with TRBJ2-1, with D possibly matching TRBD1 (5 bases). In germline, CDR1 is SEHNR, CDR2 FQNEAQ (reference sequence). V lost 2 bases and J 0 bases, leaving 5 bases between the germline ends. The CDR3 totals 14 residues. The CDR3 sequence is CASSLQGSYNEQFF. CDR3 nucleotides: TGTGCCAGCAGCTTACAGGGCTCCTACAATGAGCAGTTCTTC. The complete variable domain, with remaining parts taken from reference TRBV7-9 and TRBJ2-1, reads DTGVSQNPRHKITKRGQNVTFRCDPISEHNRLYWYRQTLGQGPEFLTYFQNEAQLEKSRLLSDRFSAERPKGSFSTLEIQRTEQGDSAMYLCASSLQGSYNEQFFGPGTRLTVL.

V gene TRBV15 combines with J gene TRBJ1-5; 7 bases fit TRBD1. This CDR3 has 16 amino acids. The ends lost 7 bases at V and 2 bases at J; junction bases unmatched: 11. Germline V gene sequence: CDR1 LNHNV, CDR2 YYDKDF (reference sequence). CDR3 in DNA: TGTGCCACCAACAGGGGACAGTTAAAGGGCAATCAGCCCCAGCATTTT. Translation: CATNRGQLKGNQPQHF.

The chain employs TRBV11-1 and TRBJ1-5; D remains ambiguous. Trimming took 5 bases from V and 2 from J, leaving 7 bases between them. Germline CDR1 SGHAT, CDR2 FQDESV (reference sequence). There are 13 residues in the CDR3. The CDR3 sequence: CASSPGGNQPQHF. In nucleotides, the CDR3 is TGTGCCAGCAGCCCCGGGGGCAATCAGCCCCAGCATTTT.

The CDR3 DNA reads TGCGCCAGCAGTGAGGGGAGGGCCAATGGCTACACCTTC. This sequence encodes CASSEGRANGYTF. J is TRBJ1-2 and V is TRBV10-2; no definite D call. The CDR3 has 13 residues. Germline V gene data show CDR1 as WSHSY and CDR2 as SAAADI. V shed 2 bases and J shed 6 bases, with 10 bases lying between them.

The chain couples TRBV7-9 to TRBJ2-1; TRBD2 matches 14 bases. V was pared by 5 bases and J by 12 bases, with 9 bases of the junction left unmatched. The CDR3 is made up of 15 amino acids. The germline gives CDR1 SEHNR, CDR2 FQNEAQ (reference sequence). In DNA, the CDR3 is TGTGCCAGCAGCAGACTAGCGGGGGGGCCCTTTCGGCAGTTCTTC. It specifies CASSRLAGGPFRQFF.

The genes are TRBV9 and TRBJ2-1; 9 bases are a match to TRBD2. The CDR3 has 15 amino acids. The trim removed 0 bases at V and 9 bases at J, leaving 7 bases unmatched. Germline V gene sequence: CDR1 SGDLS, CDR2 YYNGEE. This CDR3 is CASSVVLAGEAEQFF. The CDR3 DNA reads TGTGCCAGCAGCGTAGTGTTAGCGGGGGAAGCTGAGCAGTTCTTC.

This chain uses TRBV7-9 with TRBJ2-1, with D perhaps TRBD2 (5 bases). The V gene lost 7 bases and the J gene lost 10 bases, with 17 bases spanning the gap. This CDR3 is 13 amino acids long. The V gene's germline CDR1 is SEHNR and CDR2 FQNEAQ (reference sequence). In DNA form, the CDR3 reads TGTGCCAGCAACGACCCCCGGGGAATGGAGCAGTTCTTC. This sequence encodes CASNDPRGMEQFF.

CDR3 sequence reads: CATSDFQRGATNTGELFF. The DNA of the CDR3 is TGTGCCACCAGTGATTTTCAGCGGGGGGCCACGAACACCGGGGAGCTGTTTTTT. The gene calls are TRBV24-1 and TRBJ2-2, with 9 bases fitting TRBD2. The length of the CDR3 is 18 residues. With V trimmed by 1 base and J by 0 bases, 5 bases remained unmatched. Germline V gene data show CDR1 as KGHDR and CDR2 as SFDVKD.

The V call is TRBV5-4, the J call TRBJ1-2; 8 bases match TRBD1. CDR1 and CDR2 from the germline V gene are SGHNT and YYREEE (reference sequence). V was clipped by 4 bases and J by 7 bases; unmatched bases: 6. The CDR3 sequence is 13 residues long. CDR3 sequence (DNA): TGTGCCAGCAGCCGACAGGGGCCGGGTGGCTACACCTTC. It encodes CASSRQGPGGYTF.

V gene TRBV18 combines with J gene TRBJ2-7; D gene unclear. Trimming shortened V by 2 bases and J by 6 bases, and 14 bases separated the two germline ends. The CDR3 runs 14 residues. From germline, CDR1 is KGHSH and CDR2 LQKENI. The CDR3 DNA follows: TGTGCCAGCTCACCATCCCCCAAACTCGGCGAGCAGTACTTC. Translation gives CASSPSPKLGEQYF.

The chain recombines TRBV3-1 (or the pseudogene TRBV3-2) with TRBJ1-2; D not resolved. V gave up 0 bases and J gave up 4 bases, with 6 bases separating them. The CDR3 is 13 amino acids. Germline CDR1 is LGHDT and CDR2 is YNNKEL (reference sequence). CDR3 sequence (DNA): TGTGCCAGCAGCCAAGAGGAGAGCTATGGCTACACCTTC. The encoded protein is CASSQEESYGYTF.

The rearrangement joins TRBV6-5 to TRBJ1-1; a weak D match, TRBD1 (6 bases). Per the germline V gene, CDR1 is MNHEY and CDR2 is SVGAGI. The CDR3 sequence is 15 residues long. Trimming removed 1 base at V and 4 bases at J, with 13 bases between. The CDR3 spells CASSYYRQGTTEAFF. CDR3 nucleotide sequence: TGTGCCAGCAGTTACTACCGGCAGGGGACCACTGAAGCTTTCTTT.

The chain links TRBV11-2 to TRBJ2-7; 7 nucleotides agree with TRBD1. The germline gives CDR1 SGHAT, CDR2 FQNNGV. The V and J ends lost 5 bases and 6 bases, in that order; junction bases with no gene match: 7. The CDR3 is made up of 13 amino acids. This chain's CDR3 is CASSRDSFVEQYF. CDR3 DNA: TGTGCCAGCAGCCGGGACAGCTTCGTCGAGCAGTACTTC.

Turning to this clone: This CDR3 is also generated by other DNA sequences in the sample. The rearrangement joins TRBV27 to TRBJ1-1, with a possible D match to TRBD1 (6 bases). Trimming stripped 6 bases from V and 4 bases from J, with 12 bases between. There are 13 residues in the CDR3. CDR1 is MNHEY, CDR2 SMNVEV, per germline (reference sequence). In DNA form, the CDR3 reads TGTGCCAGCAGCCTCAGGGGTTCCACTGAAGCTTTCTTT. It yields the protein CASSLRGSTEAFF.

This clone has a single count. This chain connects TRBV7-9 to TRBJ2-2; D unresolved. The CDR3 runs to 13 residues. Deletions cut 4 bases from V and 5 bases from J, with 8 bases between. Germline lookup yields CDR1 SEHNR and CDR2 FQNEAQ (reference sequence). The CDR3 coding sequence is TGTGCCAGCAGCTCACAGTTAACCGGGGAGCTGTTTTTT. Translation gives CASSSQLTGELFF.

The chain's CDR3 is CASSSRGGLADTQYF. The CDR3 DNA follows: TGTGCCAGCAGCTCTCGGGGGGGCCTGGCAGATACGCAGTATTTT. The chain joins TRBV13 to TRBJ2-3, with 8 bases lining up with TRBD2. The V segment lost 4 bases and the J segment 4 bases; nucleotides outside the gene matches: 7. Per germline, CDR1 PRHDT and CDR2 FYEKMQ (reference sequence). CDR3 length: 15 amino acids. Looking up the rest from reference TRBV13 and TRBJ2-3 gives the full variable domain: AAGVIQSPRHLIKEKRETATLKCYPIPRHDTVYWYQQGPGQDPQFLISFYEKMQSDKGSIPDRFSAQQFSDYHSELNMSSLELGDSALYFCASSSRGGLADTQYFGPGTRLTVL.